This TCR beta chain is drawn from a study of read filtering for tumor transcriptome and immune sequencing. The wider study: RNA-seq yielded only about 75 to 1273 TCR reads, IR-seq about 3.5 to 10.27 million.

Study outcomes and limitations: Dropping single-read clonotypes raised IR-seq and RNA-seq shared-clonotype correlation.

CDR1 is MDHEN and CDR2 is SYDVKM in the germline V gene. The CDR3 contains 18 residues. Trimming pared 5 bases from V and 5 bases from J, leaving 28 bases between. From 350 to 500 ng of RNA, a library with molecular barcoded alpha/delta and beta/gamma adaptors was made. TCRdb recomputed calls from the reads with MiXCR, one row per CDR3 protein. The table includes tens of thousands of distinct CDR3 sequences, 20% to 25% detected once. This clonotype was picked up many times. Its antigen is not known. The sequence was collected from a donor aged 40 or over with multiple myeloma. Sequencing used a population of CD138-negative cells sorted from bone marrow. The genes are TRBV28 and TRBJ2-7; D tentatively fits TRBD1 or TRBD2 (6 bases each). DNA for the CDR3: TGTGCCAGCAGTCTCACCGCCGCCCGGCCCCTGAGGGGGGACGAGCAGTACTTC. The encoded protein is CASSLTAARPLRGDEQYF.